These 10 T cell receptor beta chains originate from one sample sequenced in a study of CD8 T cells in ankylosing spondylitis. TCRdb recomputed calls from the 5' RACE reads with MiXCR, one row per CDR3 protein. The table has over 150,000 distinct CDR3 sequences, more than 10% seen once; the top ten hold approximately 16%. Specimen: blood, either unsorted or a sorted T cell fraction (not recorded which). The receptors were sampled from a male donor with ankylosing spondylitis or in good health (not recorded which).

This clonotype was seen more than once but under ten times. This chain joins TRBV20-1 and TRBJ2-7, with D tentatively TRBD1 (5 bases). Per the germline V gene, CDR1 is DFQATT and CDR2 is SNEGSKA (reference sequence). The CDR3 sequence is 16 residues long. V lost 0 bases, J lost 3 bases, and 18 bases lay in between. CDR3 amino acids: CSAREGPQGSGYEQYF. Here the CDR3 DNA reads TGCAGTGCTAGAGAAGGACCCCAGGGATCGGGCTACGAGCAGTACTTC.

In this sample, this clonotype turned up a few times. CDR3 sequence (DNA): TGTGCCAGCAGATCAACTAGCGGGGGGGCCGGATGGATGGAGAATGAGCAGTTCTTC. Amino acids: CASRSTSGGAGWMENEQFF. The chain recombines TRBV6-1 with TRBJ2-1; 13 nucleotides line up with TRBD2. Germline V gene lookup returns CDR1 MNHNS and CDR2 SASEGT. The CDR3 is made up of 19 amino acids. V lost 6 bases, J lost 7 bases, and 18 bases stayed unmatched.

This clonotype was detected a few times. The chain joins TRBV7-7 to TRBJ2-5, with 7 bases aligning to TRBD2. V lost 1 base and J lost 2; bases outside the gene matches: 7. Germline CDR1 and CDR2: SSHAT and FNYEAQ (reference sequence). There are 16 residues in the CDR3. The CDR3 loop is CASSLGERGKQETQYF. The CDR3 DNA reads as TGTGCCAGCAGCTTAGGGGAGCGGGGAAAACAAGAGACCCAGTACTTC.

In its sample, this clonotype was seen many times. V gene TRBV7-9 combines with J gene TRBJ1-1; TRBD1 matches at 7 bases. The CDR3 spans 12 residues. After removal of 3 bases from V and 7 bases from J, the junction contained 2 bases not matched to a gene. Looked up from germline, CDR1 is SEHNR and CDR2 is FQNEAQ (reference sequence). The CDR3 region has the DNA TGTGCCAGCAGCTTCGGGACAGATGAAGCTTTCTTT. It codes for CASSFGTDEAFF.

This clonotype has just a few counts. The J gene is TRBJ2-1, the V gene TRBV29-1; D call uncertain. The V gene lost 2 bases and the J gene lost 1 base, with 9 bases spanning the gap. The CDR3 extends over 14 amino acids. Germline-derived CDR1 and CDR2 are SQVTM and ANQGSEA. As DNA, the CDR3 is TGCAGCGTTGAAACTATTAGTTCCTACAATGAGCAGTTCTTC. It yields the protein CSVETISSYNEQFF.

This clonotype has at least ten counts. The genes are TRBV12-3 or TRBV12-4 and TRBJ2-3; weak D call: TRBD2 (6 bases). Between the trimmed V and J ends, which lost 5 bases and 2 bases, there was a span of 11 bases. The CDR3 consists of 14 residues. In DNA, the CDR3 is TGTGCCAGCAGTCCCTGGGACTTCACAGATACGCAGTATTTT. It specifies CASSPWDFTDTQYF.

The rearrangement joins TRBV6-1 to TRBJ2-7, with 9 bases matching TRBD2. CDR3 size: 16 residues. Germline CDR1 MNHNS, CDR2 SASEGT. Unmatched junction bases numbered 12, after V lost 6 bases and J lost 3 bases. CDR3 in amino acids: CASSLTRASGVYEQYF. CDR3 coding DNA: TGTGCCAGCAGCCTAACAAGGGCTAGCGGGGTCTACGAGCAGTACTTC.

The CDR3 region has the DNA TGCAGTGCCCTCTTCCCCGGACTAGCGGGCTACAATGAGCAGTTCTTC. Its translation is CSALFPGLAGYNEQFF. The V gene is TRBV20-1, the J gene TRBJ2-1; TRBD2 agrees at 11 bases. V lost 6 bases and J lost 3; bases outside the gene matches: 10. The CDR3 has 16 residues. Germline lookup yields CDR1 DFQATT and CDR2 SNEGSKA (reference sequence).

This clonotype was detected only a few times. This sequence joins TRBV5-6 and TRBJ1-1; 8 positions agree with TRBD1. This CDR3 contains 16 residues. V trimming: 5 bases; J trimming: 2 bases; junction bases outside the gene matches: 11. Germline lookup yields CDR1 SGHDT and CDR2 YYEEEE. The CDR3, as DNA: TGTGCCAGCAGGCGGGGACAGGACGTTCTTAACACTGAAGCTTTCTTT. This gives the protein CASRRGQDVLNTEAFF.

This clonotype occurred a few times. The V gene is TRBV27, the J gene TRBJ1-6, with 7 bases fitting TRBD1. Germline-derived CDR1 and CDR2 are MNHEY and SMNVEV (reference sequence). With V trimmed by 5 bases and J by 8 bases, 6 bases remained unmatched. The CDR3 has 14 residues. DNA of the CDR3: TGTGCCAGCAGTCGACAGGGACCCTATTCACCCCTCCACTTT. It encodes CASSRQGPYSPLHF.